This TCR beta chain stems from a study of blood T cell repertoires in COVID-19 (dated by TCRdb to 2020 to 2022). With respect to the entire study: The collaborator samples originated in the United States, Italy and Spain and spanned the acute and convalescent phases of COVID-19. The samples were drawn from two sources: the first 160 participants of the ongoing ImmuneRACE study, and 1,254 subjects contributed by 6 global collaborators. The dataset comprised deeply sampled blood TCRbeta repertoires from subjects exposed to, actively infected with, or recovered from COVID-19. Where HLA class I and class II types were available, the types were taken from metadata supplied by the sample provider, not from assay-based typing. The repertoires were made available in a free public database intended to serve as a resource for research on the immune response to SARS-CoV-2. The prospective study material was composed of cDNA or gDNA derived from T cells, B-cell-depleted T cells, or PBMCs. The sample metadata nearly always contained a de-identified subject ID, COVID-19 status, age in years and sex.

Each collaborating institution followed its own protocols to collect whole blood in K2EDTA tubes. Collaborator samples were shipped for TCRbeta analysis as frozen whole blood, isolated PBMCs, or DNA extracted from either sample type. Paper-wide results and their limitations: The quantity of clinical and demographic metadata differed by source and by participant and was supplied without curation.

The CDR3 sequence holds 13 residues, the cysteine and phenylalanine included. The CDR3 DNA has 39 bases and is translated from base 1. CDR1 and CDR2, looked up from the germline V gene, are SGHTA and FQGNSA. V and J lose 3 bases and 10 bases, and a span of 15 bases separates them. TCRbeta CDR3 regions were amplified from genomic DNA using the immunoSEQ Assay, a bias-controlled multiplex PCR. Per the authors' processing: The number of nucleated cells in each sample was estimated from the amplification of reference gene primers within the assay. Sequence reads were collapsed and filtered to measure the absolute abundance of every unique TCRbeta CDR3 rearrangement. Productive Simpson clonality was computed per sample as the square root of Simpson's diversity index over productive rearrangements. Drawn from immuneACCESS, this table holds only the in-frame rearrangements with V and J called that TCRdb kept. Clones are partly lost; checked studies trace under half to an unresolved V gene and leave the rest unexplained. V and J calls plus clone size are reproduced from that table; the DNA served to infer D and trimming. A total of 100,000 to 150,000 clones appear in this sample, roughly 79% of them only once. Jointly, the top ten make up roughly 25% of the sample.

A word on this clone: Its antigen is not yet known. Nothing much larger sits one base from this clone, and base qualities are not available.

The chain employs TRBV7-2 and TRBJ1-2; a tentative D match to TRBD1 spans 5 bases. This TCR came from a human donor in a cohort sampled during active COVID-19. Specimen: peripheral blood. The bases read TGTGCCAGCAGCTTCAGGAAAGGGGATCACTACACCTTC. Its protein reads: CASSFRKGDHYTF.